This entry lists 17 T cell receptor beta chains sequenced from one sample in a study of T cell repertoires in cytomegalovirus infection. From the reads, TCRdb called clonotypes with MiXCR, one entry per CDR3 protein. The repertoire includes some 940,000 distinct CDR3 sequences, around 32% of them detected once, and roughly an eighth sits in the top ten. Antigens of these TCRs are unknown. The sequencing used cultured CD8+ T cells from PBMCs, collected from culture after CMV antigen stimulation. Receptors originate from a human donor in good health (CMV status not recorded). Some clones in this sample may be carry-over from other donors' samples.

V usage is TRBV27 and J usage is TRBJ2-5; 11 positions match TRBD2. CDR3 length equals 15 residues. Germline CDR1 is MNHEY and CDR2 is SMNVEV (reference sequence). V was pared by 4 bases and J by 5 bases, with 6 bases of the junction left unmatched. CDR3 loop: CASSSVAGGHETQYF. Written as DNA, the CDR3 is TGTGCCAGCAGTTCTGTAGCGGGGGGGCACGAGACCCAGTACTTC.

The chain couples TRBV7-9 to TRBJ2-7; TRBD1 aligns across 9 bases. The germline V gene encodes CDR1 SEHNR and CDR2 FQNEAQ (reference sequence). Trimming cost V 4 bases and J 6 bases; bases outside gene matches: 10. The CDR3 consists of 15 residues. CDR3 sequence: CASSSPDRGNAEQYV. As DNA, the CDR3 is TGTGCCAGCAGCTCGCCGGACAGGGGAAACGCCGAGCAGTACGTC.

This clonotype has just one count. The V and J genes are TRBV27 and TRBJ1-2; no reliable D call. CDR3 length: 14 residues. Trimming left V 2 bases short and J 1 base short, with 8 bases between. CDR1 is MNHEY, CDR2 SMNVEV, per germline (reference sequence). In nucleotides, the CDR3 is TGTGCCAGCAGTTTAGACGGGGTTAACTATGGCTACACCTTC. Translation: CASSLDGVNYGYTF.

This clonotype has more than one count but fewer than ten. The genes are TRBV28 and TRBJ1-1; D is ambiguous. Germline loops: CDR1 MDHEN, CDR2 SYDVKM. The CDR3 runs 13 residues. V lost 3 bases and J 5 bases, leaving 10 bases between the germline ends. The chain's CDR3 is CASSLETPTEAFF. As DNA, the CDR3 is TGTGCCAGCAGTTTGGAAACTCCAACTGAAGCTTTCTTT.

The CDR3 nucleotides are TGTGCCACCAGTGACTACGGACAGACGGAGACCCAGTACTTC. Protein: CATSDYGQTETQYF. This chain uses TRBV24-1 with TRBJ2-5; weak D call: TRBD1 (6 bases). Trimming stripped 4 bases from V and 5 bases from J, with 13 bases between. The CDR3 extends over 14 amino acids. Per germline, CDR1 KGHDR and CDR2 SFDVKD.

This sequence joins TRBV19 and TRBJ2-2; no definite D call. This CDR3 spans 15 amino acids. From germline, CDR1 is LNHDA and CDR2 SQIVND (reference sequence). Trimming took off 3 bases at V and 1 base at J, with 9 bases between the two ends. This chain's CDR3 is CASSIGPGNTGELFF. The DNA of the CDR3 is TGTGCCAGTAGTATCGGCCCAGGGAACACCGGGGAGCTGTTTTTT. Filled out from reference TRBV19 and TRBJ2-2, the complete variable domain reads DGGITQSPKYLFRKEGQNVTLSCEQNLNHDAMYWYRQDPGQGLRLIYYSQIVNDFQKGDIAEGYSVSREKKESFPLTVTSAQKNPTAFYLCASSIGPGNTGELFFGEGSRLTVL.

This clonotype has only a few counts. The genes are TRBV4-1 and TRBJ2-3; the match to TRBD2 covers 12 bases. Looked up from germline, CDR1 is MGHRA and CDR2 is YSYEKL. The trim removed 1 base at V and 4 bases at J, leaving 12 bases unmatched. The CDR3 loop spans 19 amino acids. The CDR3 nucleotides read TGCGCCAGCAGCCAAGTCCCCAGGACTAGCGGGACAACCGCAGATACGCAGTATTTT. Translated, it gives CASSQVPRTSGTTADTQYF.

V gene TRBV9 combines with J gene TRBJ1-1, with D unresolved. This CDR3 comprises 14 residues. Germline lookup yields CDR1 SGDLS and CDR2 YYNGEE. Between the trimmed V and J ends, which lost 4 bases and 0 bases, there was a span of 10 bases. CDR3 protein: CASSPYDLNTEAFF. The CDR3, as DNA: TGTGCCAGCAGCCCGTACGACCTGAACACTGAAGCTTTCTTT.

The genes are TRBV11-2 and TRBJ2-7; D gene uncertain. This CDR3 has 11 amino acids. With 3 bases removed from V and 6 bases from J, the gap between germline ends came to 6 bases. From germline, CDR1 is SGHAT and CDR2 FQNNGV. The CDR3 region is CASSFSPEQYF. The DNA of the CDR3 is TGTGCCAGCAGCTTTTCTCCCGAGCAGTACTTC.

The chain has TRBV7-9 and TRBJ1-1; no clear D. The CDR3 spans 13 residues. The V end lost 7 bases, the J end lost 0 bases, and 9 bases lay between the germline ends. The germline V gene has CDR1 SEHNR and CDR2 FQNEAQ (reference sequence). Written as DNA, the CDR3 is TGTGCCAGCATGGGAGTCATGAACACTGAAGCTTTCTTT. This gives the protein CASMGVMNTEAFF.

This clonotype has more than one count but fewer than ten. This chain's CDR3 is CSAPAGHSQETQYF. Written as DNA, the CDR3 is TGCAGTGCTCCCGCGGGACACAGCCAAGAGACCCAGTACTTC. V and J are TRBV20-1 and TRBJ2-5; D tentatively reads TRBD1 or TRBD2 (6 bases each). V dropped 5 bases and J dropped 1 base, with 14 bases sitting between them. The CDR3 contains 14 residues. CDR1 and CDR2 from the germline V gene are DFQATT and SNEGSKA (reference sequence).

The CDR3 DNA reads TGTGCCAGCAGGGGTAGGGGGGCCGATGAAAAACTGTTTTTT. This encodes CASRGRGADEKLFF. This rearrangement joins TRBV7-3 to TRBJ1-4; D is perhaps TRBD1 (6 bases). The CDR3 contains 14 residues. Trimming pared 6 bases from V and 6 bases from J, leaving 14 bases between. CDR1 and CDR2 from the germline V gene are SGHTA and FQGTGA.

Ten or more counts support this clonotype. The rearrangement joins TRBV7-8 to TRBJ2-7, with no clear D. Germline CDR1 reads SGHVS; CDR2 reads FQNEAQ. V lost 5 bases to trimming and J lost 2 bases, with 16 bases between them. There are 15 residues in the CDR3. The CDR3 spells CASSPSPRSPYEQYF. The CDR3 region has the DNA TGTGCCAGCAGCCCCTCCCCTAGAAGTCCCTACGAGCAGTACTTC.

The CDR3 loop reads CASKSQGMIETQYF. The DNA for the CDR3 is TGTGCCAGCAAATCACAGGGGATGATCGAGACCCAGTACTTC. This sequence joins TRBV6-2 or TRBV6-3 and TRBJ2-5; TRBD1 aligns across 7 bases. Unmatched junction bases numbered 10, after V lost 7 bases and J lost 5 bases. Germline V CDR1 and CDR2: MNHEY, SVGEGT. The CDR3 consists of 14 residues.

As DNA, the CDR3 is TGTGCCAGTAGTAGGTACCATAGCAATCAGCCCCAGCATTTT. Amino acid sequence: CASSRYHSNQPQHF. The genes are TRBV19 and TRBJ1-5, with D uncertain. The CDR3 spans 14 residues. V was trimmed by 4 bases and J by 0 bases, leaving 7 bases between them. The germline V gene encodes CDR1 LNHDA and CDR2 SQIVND (reference sequence).

V gene TRBV5-6 combines with J gene TRBJ2-7, with 7 bases aligning to TRBD1. Losses at the gene ends were 4 bases for V and 3 bases for J; bases not matched to a gene: 7. The germline gives CDR1 SGHDT, CDR2 YYEEEE. This CDR3 has 14 residues. This chain's CDR3 is CASSTGTANYEQYF. CDR3 in DNA: TGTGCCAGCAGCACCGGGACAGCGAACTACGAGCAGTACTTC.

This clonotype was seen many times. This chain links TRBV7-6 with TRBJ2-3; D possibly uses TRBD1 or TRBD2 (5 bases each). The germline gives CDR1 SGHVS, CDR2 FNYEAQ. Trimming cost V 5 bases and J 10 bases, with 19 bases left between them. The CDR3 extends over 14 amino acids. This chain's CDR3 is CASSAFGTFRPQYF. The CDR3 DNA sequence: TGTGCCAGCAGCGCTTTCGGGACGTTTCGTCCGCAGTATTTT.